This section outlines one T cell receptor (beta chain) sequence together with its context. The target antigen is unknown. Pregnant or lactating patients were excluded, as were those with uncontrolled infection or other autoimmune disease. Each diagnosis was grounded in clinical symptoms, serum thyroxine and TRAb, thyroid ultrasound, and orbital computed tomography. The sample originates from a study of T cells in Graves' hyperthyroidism and ophthalmopathy. RNA transcripts were the template for amplifying TCR beta CDR3 regions. HTBI primers drove first-round RT-PCR of the TCR CDR3. In TCRdb, the multiplex PCR reads were re-called with MiXCR into one record per CDR3 protein. The repertoire holds 660,000 or so distinct CDR3 sequences, 45% seen once, with less than 8.5% in the top ten. Findings of the study overall: Most thyroid clonotypes expanded above 0.001 appeared in blood too. Before onset, ophthalmopathy was predicted by the model a median around 6.2 months earlier.

Germline CDR1 SGHDT, CDR2 YYEEEE. The CDR3 is 14 residues long. Trimming cost V 4 bases and J 5 bases, with 15 bases left between them. The chain couples TRBV5-6 to TRBJ1-1, with D maybe TRBD1 (5 bases). The sequenced material came from peripheral blood or thyroid tissue (not recorded which). This sequence originates from an adult man with Graves' disease, either hyperthyroidism or ophthalmopathy (not recorded which). The CDR3 here is CASSDARWGTEAFF. DNA for the CDR3: TGTGCCAGCAGCGACGCCCGATGGGGGACTGAAGCTTTCTTT.